Below are 17 T cell receptor beta chains sequenced from a single sample in a study of OX40 agonist ivuxolimab in advanced cancers. TCRdb's copy holds only in-frame clones and misses some; the assay was immunoSEQ multiplex PCR. The table includes tens of thousands of clones, more than 75% detected once. Sequenced here: CD4+ or CD8+ T cells sorted from blood, sampled in a trial of the OX40 agonist ivuxolimab. The source is an adult with an advanced solid tumor such as melanoma, head and neck, liver or kidney cancer.

This clone was seen a single time. The chain carries TRBV5-1 and TRBJ2-1, with 10 bases identical to TRBD2. The V gene's germline CDR1 is SGHRS and CDR2 YFSETQ. The CDR3 length is 15 residues. V was pared by 0 bases and J by 8 bases, with 5 bases of the junction left unmatched. The CDR3 loop is CASSLVASGSYEQFF. CDR3 DNA: TGCGCCAGCAGCTTGGTTGCTAGCGGGAGCTATGAGCAGTTCTTC.

The chain recombines TRBV7-9 with TRBJ1-1; 9 bases align to TRBD1. The CDR3 is 14 amino acids. From germline, CDR1 is SEHNR and CDR2 FQNEAQ (reference sequence). Losses at the gene ends were 5 bases for V and 5 bases for J; bases not matched to a gene: 6. The CDR3 loop reads CASSQGTGWTEAFF. DNA of the CDR3: TGTGCCAGCAGCCAGGGGACAGGGTGGACTGAAGCTTTCTTT.

The chain recombines TRBV30 with TRBJ2-1; D is uncertain. V was trimmed by 0 bases and J by 9 bases, leaving 3 bases between them. Germline CDR1 and CDR2: GTSNPN and SVGIG (reference sequence). The CDR3 length is 10 residues. CDR3 region: CAWSVIEQFF. The CDR3 nucleotides read TGTGCCTGGAGTGTAATTGAGCAGTTCTTC.

This chain connects TRBV5-4 to TRBJ2-1; TRBD2 agrees at 9 bases. From germline, CDR1 is SGHNT and CDR2 YYREEE (reference sequence). The CDR3 runs 14 residues. The DNA for the CDR3 is TGTACATCAGCAGCTCCGAGTAGCGGGAGCCTTCAGTTCTTC. Residues: CTSAAPSSGSLQFF.

This chain joins TRBV4-1 and TRBJ2-7; perhaps D is TRBD1 or TRBD2 (5 bases each). The CDR3 length is 17 residues. Germline V CDR1 and CDR2: MGHRA, YSYEKL. V was cut by 1 base and J by 4 bases, with 20 bases left in between. CDR3 residues: CASSQGIRDQYAYEQYF. CDR3 coding DNA: TGCGCCAGCAGCCAAGGAATAAGGGACCAATATGCTTACGAGCAGTACTTC.

The chain has TRBV2 and TRBJ2-3; TRBD1 aligns across 8 bases. The CDR3 length is 12 residues. V shed 6 bases and J 6 bases; nucleotides not matched to a gene: 2. CDR1 and CDR2 from the germline V gene are SNHLY and FYNNEI. CDR3 loop: CASRRQGDTQYF. The CDR3, as DNA: TGTGCCAGCAGACGACAGGGGGATACGCAGTATTTT.

This clone was seen a handful of times. CDR3 coding DNA: TGCAGCGTTGGGGACAGGGGATCCACTGAAGCTTTCTTT. As protein: CSVGDRGSTEAFF. V and J are TRBV29-1 and TRBJ1-1; 10 nucleotides agree with TRBD1. Germline loops: CDR1 SQVTM, CDR2 ANQGSEA. This CDR3 is 13 amino acids long. V gave up 4 bases and J gave up 4 bases; unmatched junction bases: 3.

V and J are TRBV27 and TRBJ2-3, with a weak D call TRBD2 (5 bases). Germline loops: CDR1 MNHEY, CDR2 SMNVEV (reference sequence). This CDR3 contains 13 residues. V lost 3 bases, J lost 8 bases, and 12 bases lay in between. The CDR3 sequence: CASSFREYVTQYF. The DNA for the CDR3 is TGTGCCAGCAGTTTTCGGGAATACGTTACGCAGTATTTT.

This chain connects TRBV5-1 to TRBJ2-6; D not resolved. V was shortened by 6 bases and J by 1 base, with 11 bases between the two germline ends. The CDR3 spans 15 residues. Germline V lookup: CDR1 SGHRS, CDR2 YFSETQ. The CDR3 nucleotides read TGCGCCAGCACCCCTCGGAGTTCTGGGGCCAACGTCCTGACTTTC. This gives the protein CASTPRSSGANVLTF.

The J gene is TRBJ2-1, the V gene TRBV4-1, with TRBD2 matching over 10 bases. The germline CDR1 and CDR2 sequences are MGHRA and YSYEKL. This CDR3 spans 16 amino acids. V shed 1 base, J shed 2 bases, and the junction held 2 bases outside the gene matches. DNA of the CDR3: TGCGCCAGCAGCCAAGGGACTAGCGGTACCTACAATGAGCAGTTCTTC. It translates to CASSQGTSGTYNEQFF.

V usage is TRBV5-8 and J usage is TRBJ2-5, with 11 bases identical to TRBD2. The CDR3 sequence is 18 residues long. The V and J ends lost 4 bases and 4 bases, in that order; junction bases with no gene match: 15. Looked up from germline, CDR1 is SGHTS and CDR2 is YDEGEE. CDR3 loop: CASSASLGAGLAGETQYF. Written as DNA, the CDR3 is TGTGCCAGCAGCGCCAGCTTAGGGGCCGGACTAGCGGGAGAGACCCAGTACTTC.

This clone appeared once. The chain couples TRBV2 to TRBJ2-7, with TRBD1 identical over 10 bases. The CDR3 is 18 amino acids. Germline V gene lookup returns CDR1 SNHLY and CDR2 FYNNEI. The ends lost 5 bases at V and 0 bases at J; junction bases unmatched: 13. This chain's CDR3 is CASSSAGPRDRGSYEQYF. In DNA, the CDR3 is TGTGCCAGCAGTTCCGCAGGCCCTCGGGACAGGGGCTCCTACGAGCAGTACTTC.

The chain is built from TRBV7-8 and TRBJ1-5, with D uncertain. The CDR3 has 14 amino acids. The V gene's germline CDR1 is SGHVS and CDR2 FQNEAQ. Trimming took off 7 bases at V and 2 bases at J, with 12 bases between the two ends. The CDR3 DNA reads as TGTGCCAGCACCCCTTTCGAAGGCAATCAGCCCCAGCATTTT. Its protein is CASTPFEGNQPQHF.

The sample holds one count of this clone. The V call is TRBV5-1, the J call TRBJ1-2; the match to TRBD1 covers 9 bases. The CDR3 sequence is 15 residues long. Germline lookup yields CDR1 SGHRS and CDR2 YFSETQ. Unmatched junction bases numbered 7, after V lost 4 bases and J lost 3 bases. The DNA for the CDR3 is TGCGCCAGCAGCCCTGAGACAGGGGGAGACTATGGCTACACCTTC. Protein: CASSPETGGDYGYTF. The full variable domain, completed using reference TRBV5-1 and TRBJ1-2, is KAGVTQTPRYLIKTRGQQVTLSCSPISGHRSVSWYQQTPGQGLQFLFEYFSETQRNKGNFPGRFSGRQFSNSRSEMNVSTLELGDSALYLCASSPETGGDYGYTFGSGTRLTVV.

This clone was detected many times. The rearrangement uses TRBV4-1 and TRBJ2-7; 12 nucleotides match TRBD2. Germline V gene data show CDR1 as MGHRA and CDR2 as YSYEKL. The CDR3 contains 15 residues. J gave up 7 bases and V 2 bases, and 6 bases lay outside the gene matches. The CDR3: CASSQLTSGSSEQYF. The DNA for the CDR3 is TGCGCCAGCAGCCAATTGACTAGCGGGAGTTCGGAGCAGTACTTC.

This sequence joins TRBV2 and TRBJ1-6; D not resolved. The germline V gene encodes CDR1 SNHLY and CDR2 FYNNEI. Deletions cut 6 bases from V and 0 bases from J, with 9 bases between. The CDR3 has 15 residues. The CDR3 region has the DNA TGTGCCAGCAGGGCTGAACACTCCTATAATTCACCCCTCCACTTT. This codes for CASRAEHSYNSPLHF.

This clone has just one count. V usage is TRBV11-3 and J usage is TRBJ1-1; D gene ambiguous. V lost 2 bases, J lost 4 bases, and 8 bases lay in between. CDR1 is SGHNT and CDR2 is YENEEA in the germline V gene. The CDR3 length is 13 residues. The CDR3 loop reads CASSLNWGTEAFF. The CDR3 bases are TGTGCCAGCAGCTTAAATTGGGGCACTGAAGCTTTCTTT.